The text below deals with one T cell receptor (beta chain). A much bigger clone sits one base away, suggesting this may be a read error. The missing conserved phenylalanine or tryptophan at the end of this CDR3 makes a read error likely. This entry belongs to a study of tumor and adjacent non-tumor tissue in lung cancer. No cell sorting was done before RNA was extracted from the tissue. More than 3 cm separated this lung sample from the edge of the tumor. The CDR3 has 16 residues. The V gene end was trimmed by 0 bases and the J gene end by 1 base; junction bases not matched to a gene: 4. CDR1 MNHEY and CDR2 SVGAGI come from the germline V gene. Three rounds of nested PCR, following a modified ARM-PCR protocol, produced the TCRbeta library. MiXCR, applied by TCRdb to the multiplex PCR reads, yields one record per CDR3 protein. The repertoire includes almost 75,000 distinct CDR3 sequences, roughly 75% of them detected once, and around a quarter sits in the top ten.

The sequencing sample was made of distant non-tumor lung tissue. This receptor was obtained from a woman between 45 and 65 years old with non-small cell lung cancer. The V call is TRBV6-5, the J call TRBJ2-5; 8 positions match TRBD2. The CDR3 DNA sequence: TGTGCCAGCAGTTACTCCCTAGCGGGCTTCCAAGAGACCCAGTACTCC. Translated, it gives CASSYSLAGFQETQYS.